These T cell receptor beta chains were read from a single sample in a study of beta chain features in type 1 diabetes. Sequenced by immunoSEQ multiplex PCR; TCRdb stores in-frame clones only, minus some. The sample has about 360,000 clones; approximately 12% are singletons. The sequenced sample was naive CD4+ T cells from blood. The source of these receptors is a man aged 18-30 years in good health. CDR3s include the opening cysteine and the closing phenylalanine or tryptophan. A D gene is named only where the DNA matches it firmly. Not all rows give a size; the values are once, few, many and, for expanded clones, a class.

D gene,clone size,V gene,J gene,CDR3 DNA,CDR3 protein
TRBD2,.,TRBV29-1,TRBJ2-7,TGCAGCGTTGGAGGGGGACTAGCGGGAGACGAGCAGTACTTC,CSVGGGLAGDEQYF
.,few,TRBV5-6,TRBJ2-7,TGTGCCAGCAGCATAGACCCAAACGCAGGGGAGCAGTACTTC,CASSIDPNAGEQYF
.,few,TRBV18,TRBJ2-5,TGTGCCAGCTCACCGCCCAGGGTAGAAGAGACCCAGTACTTC,CASSPPRVEETQYF
TRBD1,.,TRBV6-5,TRBJ2-7,TGTGCCAGCAGCCCGGACAGGGACGTAGAGCAGTACTTC,CASSPDRDVEQYF
TRBD2,.,TRBV4-2,TRBJ2-5,TGTGCCAGCAGCCAAGTCCACGGGACTAGCGGGGGGAGAGAGACCCAGTACTTC,CASSQVHGTSGGRETQYF
.,once,TRBV7-2,TRBJ2-2,TGTGCCAGCAGCTTAGAAGCCACCGGGGAGCTGTTTTTT,CASSLEATGELFF
TRBD1,.,TRBV28,TRBJ2-7,TGTGCCAGCAGGGGAAAAGGACAGGTCCAGGGGAAGCAGTACTTC,CASRGKGQVQGKQYF
.,few,TRBV7-8,TRBJ1-5,TGTGCCAGCAGCTTACAAGTTGGCGGGAGTCAGCCCCAGCATTTT,CASSLQVGGSQPQHF
TRBD1,.,TRBV7-6,TRBJ1-1,TGTGCCAGCAGCTTCACGTCAACAGGGGACACTGAAGCTTTCTTT,CASSFTSTGDTEAFF
.,.,TRBV2,TRBJ1-1,TGTGCCAGCAGTGAAACCGAACGGGACACGCAAGCTTTCTTT,CASSETERDTQAFF
.,few,TRBV2,TRBJ2-7,TGTGCCAGCAGTGACAGATACGAGCAGTACTTC,CASSDRYEQYF
.,.,TRBV19,TRBJ2-7,TGTGCCAGTAGTATTGCGGGCTCAAACTACGAGCAGTACTTC,CASSIAGSNYEQYF
TRBD1,.,TRBV18,TRBJ2-7,TGTGCCAGCTCACCGGGACAGGAATACGAGCAGTACTTC,CASSPGQEYEQYF
.,.,TRBV6-6,TRBJ2-7,TGTGCCAGCAGTTACGCCGGGAGATACGAGCAGTACTTC,CASSYAGRYEQYF
.,.,TRBV5-1,TRBJ2-3,TGCGCCAGCAGCTTGGAGACGAGCGGCACAGATACGCAGTATTTT,CASSLETSGTDTQYF